The 27 T cell receptor beta chains presented below share a single source sample, sequenced in a study of Graves' ophthalmopathy and Graves' hyperthyroidism. RNA transcripts served as template for amplifying TCR beta CDR3 sequences. HTBI-primed first-round RT-PCR preceded second-round multiplex PCR. MiXCR, applied by TCRdb to the multiplex PCR reads, yields one record per CDR3 protein. Of a few hundred thousand distinct CDR3 sequences listed, approximately 17% are singletons. Sequencing used peripheral blood. The source of these receptors is an adult woman with stable Graves' hyperthyroidism.

There are many counts of this clonotype. The rearrangement links TRBV5-1 to TRBJ2-2; TRBD2 aligns across 8 bases. The V and J ends lost 2 bases and 1 base, in that order; junction bases with no gene match: 1. This CDR3 is built from 15 residues. Germline CDR1 reads SGHRS; CDR2 reads YFSETQ. CDR3 protein: CASSFTSGNTGELFF. CDR3 DNA sequence: TGCGCCAGCAGCTTCACTAGCGGGAACACCGGGGAGCTGTTTTTT.

The chain carries TRBV27 and TRBJ2-3; the D gene is possibly TRBD2 (6 bases). The CDR3 length is 14 residues. The V and J ends lost 3 bases and 9 bases respectively, with 16 bases between them. Looked up from germline, CDR1 is MNHEY and CDR2 is SMNVEV (reference sequence). In DNA, the CDR3 is TGTGCCAGCAGTTTCGGACTGGGTGGGGGGACGCAGTATTTT. This encodes CASSFGLGGGTQYF.

This clonotype was counted ten times or more. The chain has TRBV29-1 and TRBJ1-1; D not resolved. V was shortened by 4 bases and J by 1 base, with 13 bases between the two germline ends. The CDR3 is made up of 14 amino acids. CDR1 and CDR2 from the germline V gene are SQVTM and ANQGSEA. Here the CDR3 DNA reads TGCAGCGTTGTAGTCTGGGGTACGAACACTGAAGCTTTCTTT. It encodes CSVVVWGTNTEAFF.

This clonotype was seen more than once but under ten times. This chain connects TRBV20-1 to TRBJ2-2; D possibly matches TRBD1 or TRBD2 (5 bases each). The germline gives CDR1 DFQATT, CDR2 SNEGSKA (reference sequence). The V end lost 3 bases, the J end lost 4 bases, and 15 bases lay between the germline ends. CDR3 length: 15 amino acids. Written as DNA, the CDR3 is TGCAGTGCTAGCGGGTCCAAGAGGGGCACCGGGGAGCTGTTTTTT. This encodes CSASGSKRGTGELFF.

In its sample, this clonotype was seen many times. The chain uses TRBV28 and TRBJ1-5, with 9 positions matching TRBD1. The junction had 15 bases not matched to a gene; V was cut back by 6 bases and J by 6 bases. The CDR3 extends over 17 amino acids. CDR1 is MDHEN, CDR2 SYDVKM, per germline. CDR3 sequence reads: CASSLGQGRAWGQPQHF. The CDR3 nucleotides are TGTGCCAGCAGCCTCGGACAGGGGAGGGCATGGGGTCAGCCCCAGCATTTT.

This clonotype has a count of ten or more. This sequence joins TRBV2 and TRBJ2-5; 11 bases fit TRBD2. The CDR3 runs to 15 residues. Germline values: CDR1 SNHLY, CDR2 FYNNEI. The ends lost 7 bases at V and 2 bases at J; junction bases unmatched: 6. The chain's CDR3 is CASKRLAGIQETQYF. CDR3 nucleotide sequence: TGTGCCAGCAAACGACTAGCGGGGATTCAAGAGACCCAGTACTTC.

The table lists this clonotype with many counts. This chain connects TRBV2 to TRBJ2-2; D is possibly TRBD2 (6 bases). V was clipped by 7 bases and J by 11 bases, with 14 bases between them. Germline values: CDR1 SNHLY, CDR2 FYNNEI. The CDR3 runs 12 residues. The CDR3 spells CASTERDSELFF. CDR3 in DNA: TGTGCCAGCACCGAGAGGGACTCTGAGCTGTTTTTT.

This clonotype was found many times. The J gene is TRBJ2-7, the V gene TRBV28, with TRBD2 matching 11 bases. This CDR3 comprises 14 residues. Germline V gene data show CDR1 as MDHEN and CDR2 as SYDVKM. The trim removed 6 bases at V and 3 bases at J, leaving 4 bases unmatched. The CDR3 loop is CASRGGTSGYEQYF. CDR3 bases: TGTGCCAGCAGGGGCGGGACTAGCGGCTACGAGCAGTACTTC.

CDR3 region: CASSYSLFGTPNYEQYF. CDR3 DNA sequence: TGTGCCAGCAGTTACTCGCTATTCGGGACTCCTAACTACGAGCAGTACTTC. The V gene is TRBV6-5, the J gene TRBJ2-7, with D perhaps TRBD2 (6 bases). Between the trimmed V and J ends, which lost 0 bases and 3 bases, there was a span of 18 bases. The CDR3 is 17 residues long. Germline V gene lookup returns CDR1 MNHEY and CDR2 SVGAGI.

In this sample, this clonotype turned up many times. The chain uses TRBV19 and TRBJ1-2; TRBD1 agrees at 12 bases. Trimming at V came to 3 bases and at J to 4 bases, leaving 12 bases not matched to a gene. CDR3 size: 18 residues. Germline V gives CDR1 LNHDA, CDR2 SQIVND (reference sequence). The CDR3 sequence: CASSMDPGQGAVSYGYTF. The CDR3 DNA follows: TGTGCCAGTAGTATGGACCCGGGACAGGGGGCCGTAAGCTATGGCTACACCTTC.

Many counts were recorded for this clonotype. The V and J genes are TRBV6-5 and TRBJ2-7; 10 positions match TRBD2. The length of the CDR3 is 15 residues. The germline V gene encodes CDR1 MNHEY and CDR2 SVGAGI. The V gene end was trimmed by 7 bases and the J gene end by 2 bases; junction bases not matched to a gene: 8. CDR3 sequence: CASTLKAGGPYEQYF. The CDR3 DNA sequence: TGTGCCAGCACTCTCAAAGCGGGAGGGCCCTACGAGCAGTACTTC.

This clonotype was seen at least ten times. The chain carries TRBV27 and TRBJ2-5, with 9 bases fitting TRBD1. J gave up 4 bases and V 4 bases, and 4 bases lay outside the gene matches. This CDR3 has 14 residues. CDR1 is MNHEY and CDR2 is SMNVEV in the germline V gene (reference sequence). The CDR3: CASSSTGGGETQYF. As DNA, the CDR3 is TGTGCCAGCAGTTCGACAGGGGGAGGAGAGACCCAGTACTTC.

V usage is TRBV5-1 and J usage is TRBJ2-5; 12 bases are shared with TRBD2. Germline trimming cut 2 bases from V and 4 bases from J; bases unmatched to any gene: 12. The V gene's germline CDR1 is SGHRS and CDR2 YFSETQ. The CDR3 covers 18 residues. CDR3 DNA sequence: TGCGCCAGCAGCTTTAAACCGGGACTAGCGGGTGGACGAGAGACCCAGTACTTC. Protein product: CASSFKPGLAGGRETQYF.

This clonotype showed up many times. V and J are TRBV28 and TRBJ2-7, with D perhaps TRBD1 (5 bases). Germline-derived CDR1 and CDR2 are MDHEN and SYDVKM. Trimming took off 4 bases at V and 6 bases at J, with 10 bases between the two ends. CDR3 length equals 12 residues. The CDR3 loop is CASSWQGVEQYF. In nucleotides, the CDR3 is TGTGCCAGCAGTTGGCAGGGCGTCGAGCAGTACTTC.

This clonotype was observed a few times. The J gene is TRBJ2-7, the V gene TRBV3-1; 7 nucleotides line up with TRBD2. Germline assignment: CDR1 LGHDT and CDR2 YNNKEL (reference sequence). Unmatched junction bases numbered 5, after V lost 0 bases and J lost 0 bases. This CDR3 comprises 16 residues. CDR3 sequence (DNA): TGTGCCAGCAGCCAAGATCTAGCGGCTACCTCCTACGAGCAGTACTTC. Protein product: CASSQDLAATSYEQYF.

This clonotype showed up many times. The chain uses TRBV2 and TRBJ1-3; D is undetermined. The V gene lost 6 bases and the J gene lost 4 bases, with 7 bases spanning the gap. The CDR3 consists of 12 residues. Germline loops: CDR1 SNHLY, CDR2 FYNNEI. The CDR3 spells CASRSGGNTIYF. The DNA of the CDR3 is TGTGCCAGCAGGAGCGGGGGAAACACCATATATTTT.

This clonotype was detected many times. J is TRBJ2-6 and V is TRBV2; perhaps TRBD1 as D (6 bases). Per the germline V gene, CDR1 is SNHLY and CDR2 is FYNNEI. V lost 9 bases and J 0 bases, leaving 15 bases between the germline ends. This CDR3 contains 16 residues. CDR3 in amino acids: CAREDRRNSGANVLTF. In DNA form, the CDR3 reads TGTGCCAGAGAGGACAGAAGAAACTCTGGGGCCAACGTCCTGACTTTC.

This clonotype has ten or more counts. One end of the junction fails to match germline, which may point to a read error. This rearrangement joins TRBV25-1 to TRBJ1-1; D is ambiguous. Germline CDR1 reads MGHDK; CDR2 reads SYGVNS. CDR3 size: 13 residues. The CDR3 spells CATSGRHLEAAFF. In nucleotides, the CDR3 is TGTGCCACCAGTGGTCGACACTTGGAGGCGGCTTTCTTT.

The table lists this clonotype with many counts. The chain is built from TRBV12-3 or TRBV12-4 and TRBJ2-7, with a tentative D call TRBD1 (6 bases). Deletions cut 7 bases from V and 1 base from J, with 11 bases between. This CDR3 region has 13 residues. The CDR3 loop reads CASTPGQSYEQYF. CDR3 coding DNA: TGTGCCAGCACTCCTGGACAGTCCTACGAGCAGTACTTC.

Only a few counts were recorded for this clonotype. The chain employs TRBV4-3 and TRBJ2-5, with unresolved D. CDR1 LGHNA and CDR2 YSLEER come from the germline V gene. This CDR3 has 17 amino acids. Trimming pared 3 bases from V and 1 base from J, leaving 18 bases between. The CDR3 coding sequence is TGCGCCAGCAGCCATCCCGGAGAGCCCGTCTTCCAAGAGACCCAGTACTTC. The encoded protein is CASSHPGEPVFQETQYF.

Notes on this clonotype: Possible read error: a much larger clone is one base away. The chain recombines TRBV14 with TRBJ2-2; D is ambiguous. CDR3 length: 14 residues. Germline CDR1 is SGHDN and CDR2 is FVKESK. Trimming stripped 3 bases from V and 5 bases from J, with 10 bases between. CDR3: CASSHIRVTGELFF. The CDR3, as DNA: TGTGCCAGCAGCCATATACGCGTTACCGGGGAGCTGTTTTTT.

The CDR3 loop is CSASSGQLELFF. DNA of the CDR3: TGCAGTGCTAGCTCCGGACAGCTGGAACTGTTTTTT. V is TRBV20-1 and J is TRBJ1-4; TRBD1 might be the D (6 bases). CDR1 is DFQATT and CDR2 is SNEGSKA in the germline V gene (reference sequence). This CDR3 is 12 amino acids long. The ends were cut back, 3 bases at V and 12 bases at J, with 14 bases in the middle.

This clonotype has just a few counts. The chain combines TRBV5-1 with TRBJ2-7; 8 nucleotides align to TRBD1. V was pared by 4 bases and J by 6 bases, with 9 bases of the junction left unmatched. This CDR3 comprises 14 residues. CDR1 is SGHRS, CDR2 YFSETQ, per germline. This CDR3 reads CASSLGGQGGEQYF. The CDR3 DNA follows: TGCGCCAGCAGCCTGGGAGGACAGGGCGGCGAGCAGTACTTC.

In its sample, this clonotype was seen many times. This chain joins TRBV6-1 and TRBJ2-7; D possibly corresponds to TRBD1 (6 bases). Germline V gene sequence: CDR1 MNHNS, CDR2 SASEGT. The CDR3 covers 14 residues. V dropped 4 bases and J dropped 0 bases, with 10 bases sitting between them. The CDR3 sequence: CASSGQGSSYEQYF. The CDR3 nucleotides read TGTGCCAGCAGTGGGCAGGGGAGCTCCTACGAGCAGTACTTC.

The genes are TRBV5-6 and TRBJ2-7; D remains unclear. Germline CDR1 SGHDT, CDR2 YYEEEE. The V end was cut by 2 bases, the J end by 6 bases, with 15 bases between. The CDR3 has 14 residues. The CDR3 sequence: CASSFLRVRSEQYF. The DNA of the CDR3 is TGTGCCAGCAGCTTTTTAAGGGTCCGCAGCGAGCAGTACTTC.

This clonotype was detected a few times. The V gene is TRBV3-1, the J gene TRBJ1-6; no clear D. CDR1 is LGHDT, CDR2 YNNKEL, per germline (reference sequence). The V and J ends lost 0 bases and 7 bases respectively, with 16 bases between them. The CDR3 runs 17 residues. CDR3 nucleotide sequence: TGTGCCAGCAGCCAAGAATGGGGTGCGGGCTCGAATTCACCCCTCCACTTT. Amino acids: CASSQEWGAGSNSPLHF.

Many counts were recorded for this clonotype. The J gene is TRBJ2-3, the V gene TRBV29-1, with 12 nucleotides matching TRBD1. With 3 bases clipped from V and 5 bases from J, the junction kept 9 bases outside the gene matches. Per germline, CDR1 SQVTM and CDR2 ANQGSEA. The CDR3 extends over 16 amino acids. The CDR3 loop reads CSVDNSGQGAEDTQYF. CDR3 in DNA: TGCAGCGTTGACAACTCGGGACAGGGGGCTGAAGATACGCAGTATTTT.